The clone carrying this T cell receptor beta chain has more than one count but fewer than ten. This may stem from a read error, because a much larger clone lies one nucleotide away. CDR3-region Arm-PCR and iRepertoire HTBI primers produced the TCR beta libraries. Each CDR3 protein gets one entry after TCRdb re-called the multiplex PCR reads with MiXCR. Of a few hundred thousand distinct CDR3 sequences listed, around a sixth are singletons. This record comes from a study of regulatory T cells in long-lasting Graves disease. The CDR3 spans 15 residues. V was clipped by 0 bases and J by 8 bases, with 16 bases between them. Per the germline V gene, CDR1 is SGHRS and CDR2 is YFSETQ. Time point described: newly diagnosed GD, antithyroid drugs for less than 3 months. Construction of the TCR library relied on RNA isolated from PBMCs. The same sample was also used in a study of T cells in Graves' hyperthyroidism and ophthalmopathy. Per that study: Most clonotypes expanded in thyroid above 0.001 were likewise present in blood.

The receptor was derived from a woman younger than 45 with Graves disease. The chain employs TRBV5-1 and TRBJ2-3; maybe TRBD2 (5 bases). Sequenced material: peripheral blood mononuclear cells (PBMCs), taken at new diagnosis, from a patient treated with antithyroid drugs. The CDR3 DNA reads as TGCGCCAGCAGCTTGGTGTTAGCGAGTGCAGGTACGCAGTATTTT. Its protein is CASSLVLASAGTQYF.